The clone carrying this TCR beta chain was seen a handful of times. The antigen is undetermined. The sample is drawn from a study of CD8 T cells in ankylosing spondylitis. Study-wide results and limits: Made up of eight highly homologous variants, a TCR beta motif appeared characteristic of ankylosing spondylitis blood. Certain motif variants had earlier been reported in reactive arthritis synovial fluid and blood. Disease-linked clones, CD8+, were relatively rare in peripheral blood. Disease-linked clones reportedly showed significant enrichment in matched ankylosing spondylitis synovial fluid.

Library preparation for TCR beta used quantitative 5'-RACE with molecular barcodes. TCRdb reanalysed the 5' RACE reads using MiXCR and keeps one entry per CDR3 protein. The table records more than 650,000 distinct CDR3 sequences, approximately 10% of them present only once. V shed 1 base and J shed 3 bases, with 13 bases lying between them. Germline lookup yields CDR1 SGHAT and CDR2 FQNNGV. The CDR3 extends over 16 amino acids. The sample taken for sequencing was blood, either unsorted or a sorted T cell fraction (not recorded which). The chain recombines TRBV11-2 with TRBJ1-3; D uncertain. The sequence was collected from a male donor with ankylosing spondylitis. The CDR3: CASSLALREGGNTIYF. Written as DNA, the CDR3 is TGTGCCAGCAGCTTAGCCCTACGGGAGGGTGGAAACACCATATATTTT.